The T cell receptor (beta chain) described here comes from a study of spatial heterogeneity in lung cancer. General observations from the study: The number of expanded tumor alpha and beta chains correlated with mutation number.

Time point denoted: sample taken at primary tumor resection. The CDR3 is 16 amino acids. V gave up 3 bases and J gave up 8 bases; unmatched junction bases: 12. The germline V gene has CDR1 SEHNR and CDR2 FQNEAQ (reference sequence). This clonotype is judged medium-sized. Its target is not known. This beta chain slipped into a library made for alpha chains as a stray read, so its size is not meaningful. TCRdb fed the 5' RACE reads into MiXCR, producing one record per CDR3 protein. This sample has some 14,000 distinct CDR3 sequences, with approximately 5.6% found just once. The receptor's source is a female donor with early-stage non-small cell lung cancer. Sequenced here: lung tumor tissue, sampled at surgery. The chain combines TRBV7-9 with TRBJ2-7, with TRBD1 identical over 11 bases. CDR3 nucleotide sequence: TGTGCCAGCAGCTTCCTTACCGGGACAGGGGGTTTTAAGCAGTACTTC. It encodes CASSFLTGTGGFKQYF.